This TCR beta chain stems from a study of CD8+CD57+ T cells in acquired aplastic anemia. Study information: When averaged, DNA from sorted CD4+ and CD8+ cells came to 2.5 to 4 ug.

General study findings and limits: A significant difference in CD8+ Simpson's diversity between patients and controls was not found.

Genomic DNA, serving as template, underwent TCR beta VDJ and CDR3 profiling. TCRdb processed the reads anew with MiXCR; each CDR3 protein has one entry. The sample comprises around 170,000 distinct CDR3 sequences, around 45% of which are singletons, and around 9.7% rests with the top ten. Note on this clonotype: Antigen: not known. This may be a read error: a much more frequent sequence differs by one nucleotide.

Sequenced patients had shown CD8+CD57+ cell expansion by flow cytometry. Blood samples were obtained from patients who had received no prior therapy. This TCR derives from a human donor with aplastic anemia. Source material: sorted CD4+, CD8+, or CD8+CD57+ T cells (not recorded which) from PBMCs.

DNA for the CDR3: TGTGCCAGCAGCTGGTGGACAGGGCGTAATCAGCCCCAGCATTTT. Translated: CASSWWTGRNQPQHF. This chain connects TRBV5-8 to TRBJ1-5; the match to TRBD1 covers 8 bases. The CDR3 has 15 amino acids. V gave up 3 bases and J gave up 4 bases; unmatched junction bases: 6. The germline V gene has CDR1 SGHTS and CDR2 YDEGEE. The variable domain in full, with the rest retrieved from reference TRBV5-8 and TRBJ1-5, is EAGVTQSPTHLIKTRGQQATLRCSPISGHTSVYWYQQALGLGLQFLLWYDEGEERNRGNFPPRFSGRQFPNYSSELNVNALELEDSALYLCASSWWTGRNQPQHFGDGTRLSIL.